The present T cell receptor beta chain was sequenced within a study of CD8+ T cells in alopecia areata. Study-level information: Tofacitinib administration to treated patients was oral, at 5 to 10 mg twice daily.

Points on this clone: What it recognizes is unknown.

The junction had 10 bases not matched to a gene; V was cut back by 4 bases and J by 7 bases. Germline V gene data show CDR1 as GTSNPN and CDR2 as SVGIG (reference sequence). CDR3 size: 15 residues. Samples from alopecia areata patients were lesional scalp punch biopsies and peripheral blood. Study results and caveats: Resident alphabeta T-cell populations of normal skin are likewise subject to sequencing in scalp samples. Patients shared TCRs less clearly than mice did, possibly for HLA-related reasons.

Isolated RNA was reverse transcribed into cDNA used as the sequencing template. Using immunoSEQ multiplex PCR, the repertoire was profiled, and TCRdb retains in-frame clones only, with some absent. The data contain fewer than 200,000 clones, around 60% of them singletons. Specimen: CD4+ T cells sorted from blood, collected at week 0. This chain links TRBV30 with TRBJ1-4; TRBD1 agrees at 9 bases. The clonotype was recovered from a human donor with alopecia areata. As DNA, the CDR3 is TGTGCCTGGAAAACGGCCGGACAGGGGATTGAAAAACTGTTTTTT. Protein product: CAWKTAGQGIEKLFF. The variable domain in full, completed from reference TRBV30 and TRBJ1-4, reads SQTIHQWPATLVQPVGSPLSLECTVEGTSNPNLYWYRQAAGRGLQLLFYSVGIGQISSEVPQNLSASRPQDRQFILSSKKLLLSDSGFYLCAWKTAGQGIEKLFFGSGTQLSVL.